One sample yielded the 17 T cell receptor beta chains listed below, sequenced in a study of human T cells and chemical hapten exposure. Specified time point: patch test 1, 2 weeks after DPC sensitization. The treatment denotes: therapeutic diphenylcyclopropenone sensitization with weekly scalp DPC. TCRdb re-derived calls from the RACE reads in MiXCR, one entry per CDR3 protein. The sample holds roughly 380,000 distinct CDR3 sequences, approximately 4.4% seen once. The specimen was whole blood, collected in connection with sensitization to the hapten diphenylcyclopropenone (DPC). The source of these receptors is a woman aged 45-60 years with alopecia areata. Some clones in this sample may be carry-over from other donors' samples.

This clonotype was picked up a small number of times. The rearrangement links TRBV7-9 to TRBJ1-5, with unresolved D. Trimming took 5 bases from V and 2 from J, leaving 13 bases between them. The CDR3 has 15 residues. Germline V gene lookup returns CDR1 SEHNR and CDR2 FQNEAQ (reference sequence). In DNA form, the CDR3 reads TGTGCCAGCAGCCCCAGAGGGTCTGGCAATCAGCCCCAGCATTTT. Its translation is CASSPRGSGNQPQHF. The full variable domain, its missing parts supplied by reference TRBV7-9 and TRBJ1-5, is DTGVSQNPRHKITKRGQNVTFRCDPISEHNRLYWYRQTLGQGPEFLTYFQNEAQLEKSRLLSDRFSAERPKGSFSTLEIQRTEQGDSAMYLCASSPRGSGNQPQHFGDGTRLSIL.

This clonotype was counted many times. One junction end does not reproduce the germline sequence, and a read error may be involved. The rearrangement links TRBV6-2 or TRBV6-3 to TRBJ1-1, with 9 bases identical to TRBD1. Per the germline V gene, CDR1 is MNHEY and CDR2 is SVGEGT. This CDR3 is built from 13 residues. The CDR3 sequence is CASSPGGQGAKVF. In DNA form, the CDR3 reads TGTGCCAGCAGCCCTGGGGGACAGGGAGCCAAGGTCTTT.

This clonotype came up many times. J is TRBJ2-4 and V is TRBV2; 7 nucleotides match TRBD1. The germline CDR1 and CDR2 sequences are SNHLY and FYNNEI. CDR3 size: 17 residues. The V gene end was trimmed by 5 bases and the J gene end by 3 bases; junction bases not matched to a gene: 13. CDR3 nucleotides: TGTGCCAGCAGTTCCAAGTTTCAGGGGGTAGTCAAAAACATTCAGTACTTC. Translation: CASSSKFQGVVKNIQYF.

This clonotype was counted ten times or more. This rearrangement joins TRBV12-3 or TRBV12-4 to TRBJ2-1; a weak D match, TRBD2 (5 bases). This CDR3 has 14 residues. V was shortened by 4 bases and J by 7 bases, with 14 bases between the two germline ends. CDR3 bases: TGTGCCAGCAGTTACTCGGGCCCGGGGAATGAGCAGTTCTTC. As protein: CASSYSGPGNEQFF.

There are many counts of this clonotype. The chain employs TRBV7-3 and TRBJ1-1; D gene unclear. The CDR3 loop spans 13 amino acids. Germline V gene sequence: CDR1 SGHTA, CDR2 FQGTGA. V gave up 0 bases and J gave up 4 bases, with 6 bases separating them. The CDR3 spells CASSLTRSTEAFF. The DNA of the CDR3 is TGTGCCAGCAGCTTAACGAGGAGCACTGAAGCTTTCTTT.

This rearrangement joins TRBV3-1 to TRBJ1-1; D remains ambiguous. Germline V gene data show CDR1 as LGHDT and CDR2 as YNNKEL (reference sequence). V was cut by 1 base and J by 0 bases, with 6 bases left in between. There are 14 residues in the CDR3. For the CDR3, the DNA is TGTGCCAGCAGCCAAGTACGGGTGAACACTGAAGCTTTCTTT. Protein sequence: CASSQVRVNTEAFF.

The chain couples TRBV2 to TRBJ2-1; D is unclear. The V end lost 3 bases, the J end lost 12 bases, and 6 bases lay between the germline ends. The CDR3 has 10 amino acids. The germline CDR1 and CDR2 sequences are SNHLY and FYNNEI. CDR3: CASSEYRQFF. The CDR3 nucleotides are TGTGCCAGCAGTGAGTATAGGCAGTTCTTC. Using reference TRBV2 and TRBJ2-1 for the parts outside the CDR3, the full variable domain is EPEVTQTPSHQVTQMGQEVILRCVPISNHLYFYWYRQILGQKVEFLVSFYNNEISEKSEIFDDQFSVERPDGSNFTLKIRSTKLEDSAMYFCASSEYRQFFGPGTRLTVL.

This chain uses TRBV14 with TRBJ2-7; 7 bases fit TRBD1. The junction had 8 bases not matched to a gene; V was cut back by 4 bases and J by 2 bases. CDR1 is SGHDN and CDR2 is FVKESK in the germline V gene. This CDR3 contains 15 residues. The CDR3 bases are TGTGCCAGCAGCCCCCACTACAGGGGAACCTACGAGCAGTACTTC. Translation: CASSPHYRGTYEQYF.

This clonotype was counted ten times or more. The chain couples TRBV7-2 to TRBJ1-2; perhaps TRBD1 as D (5 bases). The germline V and J ends were trimmed by 5 bases and 4 bases, with 17 bases remaining between them. This CDR3 comprises 15 residues. Germline CDR1 reads SGHTA; CDR2 reads FQGNSA. CDR3 protein: CASSPGHSLGYGYTF. The CDR3 DNA sequence: TGTGCCAGCAGCCCTGGACATAGCCTTGGCTATGGCTACACCTTC.

V usage is TRBV20-1 and J usage is TRBJ1-1, with D perhaps TRBD1 (6 bases). This CDR3 is built from 11 residues. Germline loops: CDR1 DFQATT, CDR2 SNEGSKA (reference sequence). Deletions cut 7 bases from V and 5 bases from J, with 11 bases between. CDR3 loop: CSVHRVTEAFF. CDR3 coding DNA: TGCAGTGTCCACAGGGTTACTGAAGCTTTCTTT.

The rearrangement links TRBV7-9 to TRBJ2-3; TRBD2 matches at 13 bases. Germline CDR1 SEHNR, CDR2 FQNEAQ (reference sequence). The V segment lost 5 bases and the J segment 0 bases; nucleotides outside the gene matches: 2. This CDR3 contains 16 residues. CDR3 nucleotide sequence: TGTGCCAGCAGCCGACTAGCGGGGGGTAGCACAGATACGCAGTATTTT. Protein product: CASSRLAGGSTDTQYF.

The gene calls are TRBV7-9 and TRBJ2-7; 8 nucleotides agree with TRBD2. This CDR3 has 17 amino acids. Germline V gives CDR1 SEHNR, CDR2 FQNEAQ (reference sequence). Losses at the gene ends were 8 bases for V and 3 bases for J; bases not matched to a gene: 18. CDR3 amino acids: CASVGSSLGTSFYEQYF. For the CDR3, the DNA is TGTGCCAGCGTAGGAAGCAGTCTTGGGACTAGTTTCTACGAGCAGTACTTC.

Remarks on this clonotype: A much larger clone differs from this one at a single base, so this may be a read error. The chain combines TRBV27 with TRBJ2-7, with TRBD1 identical over 7 bases. Trimming cost V 8 bases and J 0 bases; bases outside gene matches: 7. The CDR3 contains 14 residues. Germline loops: CDR1 MNHEY, CDR2 SMNVEV (reference sequence). The CDR3 DNA is TGTGCCAGCGGACGGGGACAGACCTCCTACGAGCAGTACTTC. It encodes CASGRGQTSYEQYF.

This clonotype has a count of ten or more. This chain's CDR3 is CASSQEWGGAGTDTQYF. The CDR3 nucleotides are TGCGCCAGCAGCCAAGAATGGGGCGGAGCGGGCACAGATACGCAGTATTTT. V is TRBV4-3 and J is TRBJ2-3; D is tentatively TRBD1 or TRBD2 (5 bases each). V was shortened by 0 bases and J by 1 base, with 14 bases between the two germline ends. The CDR3 totals 17 residues. Germline V gene sequence: CDR1 LGHNA, CDR2 YSLEER.

This clonotype was observed many times. The chain uses TRBV7-2 and TRBJ2-3; possibly TRBD1 for D (5 bases). V was cut by 1 base and J by 0 bases, with 8 bases left in between. The germline V gene has CDR1 SGHTA and CDR2 FQGNSA. The CDR3 covers 15 residues. Here the CDR3 DNA reads TGTGCCAGCAGCTTAGGACAGATGAGCACAGATACGCAGTATTTT. Translating gives CASSLGQMSTDTQYF. Using reference TRBV7-2 and TRBJ2-3 for the parts outside the CDR3, the full variable domain is GAGVSQSPSNKVTEKGKDVELRCDPISGHTALYWYRQSLGQGLEFLIYFQGNSAPDKSGLPSDRFSAERTGGSVSTLTIQRTQQEDSAVYLCASSLGQMSTDTQYFGPGTRLTVL.

The count of this clonotype is one. The chain has TRBV7-2 and TRBJ2-7; possible D gene TRBD1, 6 bases. The V and J ends lost 5 bases and 3 bases respectively, with 11 bases between them. In germline, CDR1 is SGHTA, CDR2 FQGNSA. This CDR3 comprises 13 residues. The CDR3 protein is CASSPLTGYEQYF. Written as DNA, the CDR3 is TGTGCCAGCAGCCCGTTGACAGGCTACGAGCAGTACTTC.

The gene calls are TRBV11-1 and TRBJ1-2; D not resolved. Germline V gene lookup returns CDR1 SGHAT and CDR2 FQDESV (reference sequence). Trimming shortened V by 5 bases and J by 5 bases, and 18 bases separated the two germline ends. The CDR3 has 15 residues. CDR3 DNA: TGTGCCAGCAGCCCCGCCCAGGCAGCGTTGTATGGCTACACCTTC. This sequence encodes CASSPAQAALYGYTF.